These 12 T cell receptor beta chains share one sample of origin, sequenced in a study of cytomegalovirus exposure and HLA in healthy donors. Primers included in the PCR were 60 Vbeta and 13 Jbeta primers. The assay was immunoSEQ multiplex PCR, and TCRdb's table has in-frame clones only and misses some. The sample yields about 92,000 clones, over 75% seen once. Sequenced sample: PBMCs. These TCRs come from a girl under 10 years old in good health and CMV-seropositive.

This rearrangement joins TRBV15 to TRBJ2-7; TRBD1 matches at 8 bases. This CDR3 spans 14 amino acids. The ends lost 5 bases at V and 5 bases at J; junction bases unmatched: 8. From germline, CDR1 is LNHNV and CDR2 YYDKDF (reference sequence). The CDR3 DNA follows: TGTGCCACCAGCTCCCGGACAGGGCAGGACGAGCAGTACTTC. It yields the protein CATSSRTGQDEQYF.

This chain joins TRBV18 and TRBJ1-3; no clear D. The CDR3 has 16 amino acids. Germline CDR1 KGHSH, CDR2 LQKENI. Trimming removed 3 bases from V and 0 bases from J, with 12 bases in between. The CDR3 DNA sequence: TGTGCCAGCTCACCCGAGAGGATCCACTCTGGAAACACCATATATTTT. Its translation is CASSPERIHSGNTIYF.

J is TRBJ2-4 and V is TRBV7-9, with D possibly being TRBD2 (7 bases). Germline V gene data show CDR1 as SEHNR and CDR2 as FQNEAQ (reference sequence). This CDR3 has 16 residues. With 2 bases removed from V and 8 bases from J, the gap between germline ends came to 19 bases. In DNA form, the CDR3 reads TGTGCCAGCAGCTTACCCGGTGGGGGGGGCCGGCACATTCAGTACTTC. This sequence encodes CASSLPGGGGRHIQYF.

This clone was counted a few times. The CDR3: CARSLGAGASNQPQHF. The CDR3 bases are TGTGCCAGAAGCTTGGGGGCGGGGGCCTCGAATCAGCCCCAGCATTTT. The chain is built from TRBV5-3 and TRBJ1-5; D might be TRBD1 (6 bases). TRBV5-3 is assigned to the ORF class and has an uncertain function. V was shortened by 0 bases and J by 4 bases, with 14 bases between the two germline ends. The CDR3 runs 16 residues.

The chain carries TRBV7-8 and TRBJ2-7, with D possibly TRBD2 on 6 matching bases. The CDR3 runs 16 residues. The germline V gene encodes CDR1 SGHVS and CDR2 FQNEAQ. The V gene lost 6 bases and the J gene lost 6 bases, with 24 bases spanning the gap. The CDR3 nucleotides are TGTGCCAGCAGGCAGGGACTTCCATCCTTTTATTCCGAGCAGTACTTC. Amino acid sequence: CASRQGLPSFYSEQYF.

A remark on this clone: At one of its ends the junction is not consistent with the germline gene, which may arise from a read error. The J gene is TRBJ1-5, the V gene TRBV7-7; D remains ambiguous. The germline V gene has CDR1 SSHAT and CDR2 FNYEAQ (reference sequence). The CDR3 has 17 amino acids. CDR3 DNA sequence: TGTGCTAGCAGCAGCCCACCCCGCGGTGATCCCAATCAGCCCCAGCATTTT. Amino acids: CASSSPPRGDPNQPQHF.

The genes are TRBV7-9 and TRBJ1-5, with unresolved D. Trimming stripped 0 bases from V and 7 bases from J, with 10 bases between. This CDR3 has 14 amino acids. Germline V lookup: CDR1 SEHNR, CDR2 FQNEAQ (reference sequence). CDR3 amino acids: CASSLAGVAQPQHF. CDR3 bases: TGTGCCAGCAGCTTAGCCGGGGTAGCACAGCCCCAGCATTTT. The full variable domain, in which reference TRBV7-9 and TRBJ1-5 provide the parts outside the CDR3, is DTGVSQNPRHKITKRGQNVTFRCDPISEHNRLYWYRQTLGQGPEFLTYFQNEAQLEKSRLLSDRFSAERPKGSFSTLEIQRTEQGDSAMYLCASSLAGVAQPQHFGDGTRLSIL.

The rearrangement links TRBV30 to TRBJ2-3; the match to TRBD2 covers 7 bases. CDR3 length: 13 residues. V trimming: 7 bases; J trimming: 3 bases; junction bases outside the gene matches: 7. Germline CDR1 GTSNPN, CDR2 SVGIG (reference sequence). This CDR3 reads CAYQAGLTDTQYF. CDR3 nucleotides: TGTGCCTACCAAGCGGGACTTACAGATACGCAGTATTTT. Looking up the rest from reference TRBV30 and TRBJ2-3 gives the full variable domain: SQTIHQWPATLVQPVGSPLSLECTVEGTSNPNLYWYRQAAGRGLQLLFYSVGIGQISSEVPQNLSASRPQDRQFILSSKKLLLSDSGFYLCAYQAGLTDTQYFGPGTRLTVL.

The chain is built from TRBV7-2 and TRBJ1-4; no firm D call. Between the trimmed V and J ends, which lost 2 bases and 8 bases, there was a span of 9 bases. CDR3 length: 13 residues. Per the germline V gene, CDR1 is SGHTA and CDR2 is FQGNSA. The CDR3: CASSLSRWEKLFF. DNA for the CDR3: TGTGCCAGCAGCTTATCTAGGTGGGAAAAACTGTTTTTT.

The table lists this clone with a count of one. The V and J genes are TRBV7-2 and TRBJ2-2, with D possibly being TRBD2 (6 bases). Germline CDR1 and CDR2: SGHTA and FQGNSA. Trimming cost V 5 bases and J 5 bases, with 15 bases left between them. The CDR3 spans 15 residues. CDR3 in DNA: TGTGCCAGCAGCCCACCGACTAGTCTGACCGGGGAGCTGTTTTTT. Residues: CASSPPTSLTGELFF.

This chain links TRBV5-4 with TRBJ1-3; D ambiguous. V was clipped by 3 bases and J by 7 bases, with 14 bases between them. This CDR3 spans 14 amino acids. Germline V gene sequence: CDR1 SGHNT, CDR2 YYREEE (reference sequence). The CDR3 spells CASSSDVGGNTIYF. The CDR3 nucleotides read TGTGCCAGCAGCTCCGACGTCGGAGGGAACACCATATATTTT.

This rearrangement joins TRBV27 to TRBJ1-1, with D perhaps matching TRBD1 (6 bases). Germline CDR1 reads MNHEY; CDR2 reads SMNVEV (reference sequence). Deletions cut 4 bases from V and 6 bases from J, with 12 bases between. The CDR3 runs 13 residues. CDR3 sequence (DNA): TGTGCCAGCAGTTCAAGGGGGAAGGCTGAAGCTTTCTTT. This gives the protein CASSSRGKAEAFF.